The rows below give T cell receptor beta chains drawn from one sample of a study of blood T cell repertoires in COVID-19. Measured with immunoSEQ multiplex PCR; TCRdb has only the in-frame clones, and not every one. The table shows about 250,000 clones, with roughly nine tenths occurring only once. Sequencing used PBMCs or T cells enriched from blood (not recorded which). The receptors stem from a woman younger than 35 who had recovered from COVID-19. Each CDR3 is given with its conserved first and last residue. The order of the fields is V gene, D gene, J gene, CDR3 protein. D genes are given only for firm matches.

TRBV4-1	TRBD2	TRBJ2-3	CASSQGPGLAGSTDTQYF
TRBV9	-	TRBJ1-1	CASSAPGGNLNTEAFF
TRBV7-9	TRBD1	TRBJ1-6	CASTWGTGDNSPLHF
TRBV5-4	-	TRBJ2-5	CASSPGLQETQYF
TRBV10-3	-	TRBJ2-3	CAIRAARQETDTQYF
TRBV5-1	TRBD1	TRBJ1-3	CASSAGGTASGNTIYF
TRBV19	-	TRBJ1-2	CASSIFQGSRGYTF
TRBV24-1	TRBD1	TRBJ2-1	CATSDLQGQGFNEQFF
TRBV3-1/TRBV3-2	-	TRBJ2-1	CASSQVSEQFF
TRBV4-1	TRBD1	TRBJ1-1	CASSLGQKNTEAFF
TRBV7-9	TRBD1	TRBJ2-2	CATLRTGVNTGELFF
TRBV5-1	TRBD2	TRBJ2-5	CASSQGLAEETQYF
TRBV7-6	TRBD1	TRBJ1-2	CASSLTDRGHGYTF
TRBV6-5	-	TRBJ1-2	CASYATGTYGYTF
TRBV6-5	-	TRBJ1-2	CASSYSTVQFYGYTF